A single sample is the source of the 32 T cell receptor beta chains below, sequenced in a study of type 1 and type 2 diabetes patients. Genomic DNA was the PCR template. Multiplex PCR with 30 forward and 13 reverse primers amplified the TCR beta CDR3. In TCRdb, the multiplex PCR reads were re-called with MiXCR into one record per CDR3 protein. The sample shows fewer than 300,000 distinct CDR3 sequences, more than 40% of them seen only once. Specimen: peripheral blood mononuclear cells (PBMCs). These TCRs come from a man aged 18 to 35 with type 2 diabetes.

V gene TRBV7-3 combines with J gene TRBJ1-1, with D unclear. CDR3 length: 15 residues. The germline CDR1 and CDR2 sequences are SGHTA and FQGTGA. V lost 2 bases and J lost 3, with 13 bases in between. The CDR3 bases are TGTGCCAGCAGCTTAGAGGTCAGCCGGGACACTGAAGCTTTCTTT. Translating gives CASSLEVSRDTEAFF.

The chain recombines TRBV10-3 with TRBJ2-2, with 7 bases identical to TRBD2. The CDR3 is 13 amino acids. V lost 3 bases to trimming and J lost 9 bases; unmatched junction nucleotides: 4. Germline-derived CDR1 and CDR2 are ENHRY and SYGVKD. This CDR3 is CAISDLAERELFF. CDR3 in DNA: TGTGCCATCAGTGATCTAGCGGAGAGGGAGCTGTTTTTT.

The rearrangement links TRBV9 to TRBJ2-5; 8 bases map to TRBD2. V was pared by 4 bases and J by 4 bases, with 6 bases of the junction left unmatched. Germline V CDR1 and CDR2: SGDLS, YYNGEE. This CDR3 has 14 residues. This chain's CDR3 is CASSTGGLGETQYF. CDR3 nucleotides: TGTGCCAGCAGCACGGGGGGGCTAGGAGAGACCCAGTACTTC.

A note on this clonotype: Mismatch with germline at one junction end may stem from a read error. The chain has TRBV20-1 and TRBJ2-3; the D gene is possibly TRBD1 (5 bases). The CDR3 is 13 residues long. Germline CDR1 reads DFQATT; CDR2 reads SNEGSKA (reference sequence). The chain's CDR3 is CSAPDSLTDTQFF. CDR3 coding DNA: TGCAGTGCTCCCGACAGTCTCACAGATACGCAGTTTTTT.

This clonotype was seen a handful of times. The chain is built from TRBV14 and TRBJ1-1; TRBD1 is a possible D gene (6 bases). Deletions cut 0 bases from V and 7 bases from J, with 18 bases between. This CDR3 has 16 residues. Germline V gene lookup returns CDR1 SGHDN and CDR2 FVKESK. The CDR3 spells CASSQDNVRGGGEAFF. The CDR3 region has the DNA TGTGCCAGCAGCCAAGATAATGTGAGGGGGGGAGGTGAAGCTTTCTTT.

This clonotype was counted a few times. The rearrangement joins TRBV20-1 to TRBJ2-7; D perhaps matches TRBD2 (6 bases). V shed 3 bases and J shed 5 bases, with 11 bases lying between them. The length of the CDR3 is 12 residues. CDR1 is DFQATT and CDR2 is SNEGSKA in the germline V gene (reference sequence). In nucleotides, the CDR3 is TGCAGTGCTAGGGAGGGTGGTAACGAGCAGTACTTC. Protein product: CSAREGGNEQYF.

The V and J genes are TRBV20-1 and TRBJ2-2; 15 positions match TRBD2. The CDR3 has 17 amino acids. From germline, CDR1 is DFQATT and CDR2 SNEGSKA (reference sequence). V was clipped by 6 bases and J by 0 bases; unmatched bases: 5. The CDR3 bases are TGCAGTGCCCAGGGACTAGCGGGAGGAGCGAACACCGGGGAGCTGTTTTTT. Protein sequence: CSAQGLAGGANTGELFF.

Concerning this clonotype: Compared with germline, one end of the junction differs, possibly owing to a read error. V is TRBV27 and J is TRBJ2-7; 12 bases agree with TRBD2. The assigned J gene may be wrong: the sequence end matches TRBJ2-5 better. The CDR3 covers 16 residues. The germline V gene encodes CDR1 MNHEY and CDR2 SMNVEV (reference sequence). The CDR3 protein is CASSPGLAGPQGTQYF. The CDR3 coding sequence is TGTGCCAGCAGCCCGGGACTAGCGGGCCCACAAGGGACCCAGTACTTC.

The CDR3 DNA reads as TGTGCCAGCAGCTCGGGGGACAGGGAAGAAAAACTGTTTTTT. Its protein product is CASSSGDREEKLFF. The chain links TRBV13 to TRBJ1-4, with 9 bases that match TRBD1. This CDR3 contains 14 residues. V was pared by 4 bases and J by 8 bases, with 5 bases of the junction left unmatched. The germline V gene encodes CDR1 PRHDT and CDR2 FYEKMQ (reference sequence). Supplemented by reference TRBV13 and TRBJ1-4, the full variable domain reads AAGVIQSPRHLIKEKRETATLKCYPIPRHDTVYWYQQGPGQDPQFLISFYEKMQSDKGSIPDRFSAQQFSDYHSELNMSSLELGDSALYFCASSSGDREEKLFFGSGTQLSVL.

This chain uses TRBV27 with TRBJ1-1; D is uncertain. Germline values: CDR1 MNHEY, CDR2 SMNVEV (reference sequence). CDR3 length equals 13 residues. Trimming cost V 3 bases and J 0 bases, with 5 bases left between them. The CDR3: CASSFVVNTEAFF. CDR3 nucleotides: TGTGCCAGCAGTTTCGTGGTGAACACTGAAGCTTTCTTT.

On this clonotype itself: An end of the junction differs from the germline gene, which may be a read error. This chain connects TRBV19 to TRBJ2-7; 9 bases fit TRBD1. Germline CDR1 is LNHDA and CDR2 is SQIVND (reference sequence). The CDR3 contains 13 residues. DNA of the CDR3: TGTGCCAGTAGTCCCTGGGACAGGGAGGAGCAATACTTC. Protein product: CASSPWDREEQYF.

The chain couples TRBV27 to TRBJ2-7; no firm D call. The CDR3 contains 11 residues. V lost 5 bases and J 2 bases, leaving 4 bases between the germline ends. Germline V gene data show CDR1 as MNHEY and CDR2 as SMNVEV (reference sequence). CDR3 in amino acids: CASSIPYEQYF. The CDR3, as DNA: TGTGCCAGCAGTATACCCTACGAGCAGTACTTC.

This clonotype showed up many times. The V call is TRBV24-1, the J call TRBJ2-5, with 12 positions matching TRBD2. The CDR3 extends over 15 amino acids. The V segment lost 3 bases and the J segment 3 bases; nucleotides outside the gene matches: 1. Germline V gives CDR1 KGHDR, CDR2 SFDVKD. The DNA for the CDR3 is TGTGCCACCAGTGATAGGACTAGCGGGAAAGAGACCCAGTACTTC. Amino acid sequence: CATSDRTSGKETQYF.

The gene calls are TRBV27 and TRBJ1-2, with TRBD1 as a possible D gene (5 bases). The germline V gene has CDR1 MNHEY and CDR2 SMNVEV (reference sequence). V lost 6 bases, J lost 4 bases, and 18 bases lay in between. There are 15 residues in the CDR3. CDR3 in DNA: TGTGCCAGCAGCGCAATGCGGGACGGCCTCTATGGCTACACCTTC. It encodes CASSAMRDGLYGYTF.

The chain combines TRBV6-5 with TRBJ2-7; D not certain. The CDR3 extends over 18 amino acids. V lost 7 bases and J 3 bases, leaving 28 bases between the germline ends. Germline CDR1 is MNHEY and CDR2 is SVGAGI. The CDR3 coding sequence is TGTGCCAGCAAAATTCGGGCCGATGGTACAGTCACTGTCTACGAGCAGTACTTC. It is translated as CASKIRADGTVTVYEQYF.

This chain joins TRBV27 and TRBJ2-1, with 8 bases identical to TRBD2. J lost 2 bases, V lost 7 bases, and 4 bases had no gene match. Germline V gene lookup returns CDR1 MNHEY and CDR2 SMNVEV (reference sequence). CDR3 length: 14 residues. The CDR3 DNA follows: TGTGCCAGCAAGGGACTAGTCGCCTACAATGAGCAGTTCTTC. Amino acid sequence: CASKGLVAYNEQFF.

Comment on this clonotype: The CDR3 end shows no conserved phenylalanine or tryptophan, and so a read error is likely. This sequence joins TRBV5-1 and TRBJ2-7, with D uncertain. Germline V gene data show CDR1 as SGHRS and CDR2 as YFSETQ. There are 12 residues in the CDR3. V lost 4 bases to trimming and J lost 4 bases, with 9 bases between them. Here the CDR3 reads CASSPDTYEQYL. CDR3 DNA: TGCGCCAGCAGCCCCGACACGTACGAGCAGTACCTC.

The rearrangement uses TRBV19 and TRBJ1-1, with D perhaps matching TRBD1 (5 bases). Trimming stripped 3 bases from V and 4 bases from J, with 18 bases between. CDR1 and CDR2 from the germline V gene are LNHDA and SQIVND (reference sequence). The CDR3 totals 16 residues. The CDR3 nucleotides are TGTGCCAGTAGTATCACGACGGGACGATCGAGCACTGAAGCTTTCTTT. Protein sequence: CASSITTGRSSTEAFF.

The V call is TRBV12-3 or TRBV12-4, the J call TRBJ2-5; 14 bases fit TRBD2. The DNA end favors TRBJ2-7, so the J call may be wrong. This CDR3 has 15 amino acids. The CDR3 reads CASSFLGLAGDEQYF. CDR3 DNA sequence: TGTGCCAGCAGTTTCCTGGGACTAGCGGGAGACGAGCAGTACTTC.

The gene calls are TRBV27 and TRBJ1-5, with a weak D call TRBD1 (6 bases). The length of the CDR3 is 13 residues. V lost 4 bases and J 6 bases, leaving 10 bases between the germline ends. Germline values: CDR1 MNHEY, CDR2 SMNVEV (reference sequence). The CDR3 sequence is CASSYRGGQPQHF. The CDR3 nucleotides read TGTGCCAGCAGTTATAGGGGGGGTCAGCCCCAGCATTTT.

The V and J genes are TRBV6-5 and TRBJ1-3; possibly TRBD1 for D (5 bases). Trimming took 6 bases from V and 4 from J, leaving 16 bases between them. The CDR3 totals 15 residues. CDR1 is MNHEY, CDR2 SVGAGI, per germline. The CDR3 is CASSPPGGRGNTIYF. The CDR3 nucleotides are TGTGCCAGCAGCCCCCCCGGGGGAAGGGGAAACACCATATATTTT.

This clonotype was observed a handful of times. The V gene is TRBV29-1, the J gene TRBJ1-1; perhaps TRBD1 as D (5 bases). Germline CDR1 reads SQVTM; CDR2 reads ANQGSEA. This CDR3 comprises 14 residues. V lost 7 bases, J lost 3 bases, and 18 bases lay in between. The CDR3 loop is CSADGGEGYTEAFF. DNA for the CDR3: TGCAGCGCCGACGGGGGGGAGGGGTACACTGAAGCTTTCTTT.

This clonotype showed up just a few times. This chain joins TRBV6-5 and TRBJ1-1, with TRBD1 identical over 8 bases. The germline V gene has CDR1 MNHEY and CDR2 SVGAGI. The V gene end was trimmed by 5 bases and the J gene end by 3 bases; junction bases not matched to a gene: 5. The CDR3 is made up of 14 amino acids. The CDR3, as DNA: TGTGCCAGCAGTAACAGGGGGGGGTACACTGAAGCTTTCTTT. It encodes CASSNRGGYTEAFF.

This clonotype was counted ten times or more. The V call is TRBV30, the J call TRBJ2-7; 7 bases are a match to TRBD2. The germline gives CDR1 GTSNPN, CDR2 SVGIG (reference sequence). The CDR3 runs to 13 residues. The V gene end was trimmed by 0 bases and the J gene end by 1 base; junction bases not matched to a gene: 0. The DNA for the CDR3 is TGTGCCTGGAGTGTAGCGGGATCCTACGAGCAGTACTTC. Translating it yields CAWSVAGSYEQYF.

The gene calls are TRBV6-6 and TRBJ2-1; TRBD1 aligns across 8 bases. Germline V gene sequence: CDR1 MNHNY, CDR2 SVGAGI (reference sequence). V shed 5 bases, J shed 8 bases, and the junction held 5 bases outside the gene matches. The CDR3 covers 13 residues. As DNA, the CDR3 is TGTGCCAGCAGTGGACAGGGTAGGGATGAGCAGTTCTTC. It specifies CASSGQGRDEQFF.

The rearrangement joins TRBV7-9 to TRBJ2-7; TRBD1 aligns across 7 bases. Germline lookup yields CDR1 SEHNR and CDR2 FQNEAQ (reference sequence). V lost 0 bases and J lost 1; bases outside the gene matches: 3. The CDR3 consists of 15 residues. For the CDR3, the DNA is TGTGCCAGCAGCTTAGCGGGACAGATTTCCTACGAGCAGTACTTC. As protein: CASSLAGQISYEQYF.

The chain employs TRBV2 and TRBJ2-3, with 7 nucleotides matching TRBD1. Germline CDR1 SNHLY, CDR2 FYNNEI. Germline trimming cut 5 bases from V and 2 bases from J; bases unmatched to any gene: 10. The CDR3 extends over 16 amino acids. The CDR3 bases are TGTGCCAGCAGTTTCCCCACAGGGGCATCCACAGATACGCAGTATTTT. Amino acids: CASSFPTGASTDTQYF.

This sequence joins TRBV10-3 and TRBJ2-7, with TRBD2 as a possible D gene (6 bases). Trimming took 6 bases from V and 7 from J, leaving 16 bases between them. CDR3 length equals 13 residues. Per germline, CDR1 ENHRY and CDR2 SYGVKD. As DNA, the CDR3 is TGTGCCATCAGCCAGGAGGGGACGAGTGAGCAGTACTTC. As protein: CAISQEGTSEQYF.

This clonotype was detected many times. This rearrangement joins TRBV2 to TRBJ1-1, with 7 bases matching TRBD1. The CDR3 runs 15 residues. CDR1 is SNHLY and CDR2 is FYNNEI in the germline V gene. J gave up 2 bases and V 6 bases, and 9 bases lay outside the gene matches. DNA of the CDR3: TGTGCCAGCAGGCTCTCCGGGACAGCAAACACTGAAGCTTTCTTT. It is translated as CASRLSGTANTEAFF.

The DNA for the CDR3 is TGTGCCAGCAGCTCAATTTCTGGGGAGACCCAGTACTTC. Encoded protein: CASSSISGETQYF. V usage is TRBV7-6 and J usage is TRBJ2-5; D not resolved. Germline CDR1 SGHVS, CDR2 FNYEAQ. This CDR3 is 13 amino acids long. The V end was cut by 4 bases, the J end by 5 bases, with 11 bases between.

The sample holds a few counts of this clonotype. This sequence joins TRBV7-8 and TRBJ2-7; D call uncertain. The V gene lost 1 base and the J gene lost 3 bases, with 10 bases spanning the gap. Germline V gives CDR1 SGHVS, CDR2 FQNEAQ. The CDR3 consists of 14 residues. For the CDR3, the DNA is TGTGCCAGCAGCTTAGTTTCGGAACTCTACGAGCAGTACTTC. It is translated as CASSLVSELYEQYF.

This clonotype was counted many times. The CDR3 DNA follows: TGCAGTGCTAGTCCCAGCCGATTACATGGCTACACCTTC. Residues: CSASPSRLHGYTF. The chain is built from TRBV20-1 and TRBJ1-2; no definite D call. CDR3 length: 13 residues. V was cut by 3 bases and J by 6 bases, with 14 bases left in between. From germline, CDR1 is DFQATT and CDR2 SNEGSKA (reference sequence).